The present entry profiles one T cell receptor beta chain with its context. Which antigen it targets is not known. No per-base quality is available; no much larger clone lies one base away. To prepare the library, the immunoSEQ multiplex PCR assay was applied. The multiplex PCR relied on a mix of 60 forward primers for TCR Vbeta segments and 13 reverse primers for TCR Jbeta segments. A multiplex PCR assay on genomic DNA amplified the CDR3 region of rearranged TCR beta genes. On the Illumina HiSeq System, the amplified TCR beta libraries were sequenced as 87-base-pair reads. Per the original workflow: In a later analysis, roughly 80 million unique TCR beta chains were counted across the roughly 670 repertoires, and roughly 11 million of these chains were shared by at least two donors. A nearest-neighbor algorithm error-corrected the raw reads and collapsed the reads into unique sequences, merging closely related sequences to remove PCR and sequencing errors. CDR3 sequences were aligned to IMGT reference sequences to assign V, D and J gene segments. For a sequence to be retained, at least a six-nucleotide match to both a V gene segment and a J gene segment was required. Rearrangements were called productive when the CDR3 lacked stop codons and stayed in frame with V and J; all others were non-productive. CDR3 was defined according to IMGT convention as the region running from the second conserved V-encoded cysteine to the conserved J-encoded phenylalanine. The earlier analysis of some 550 of the donors excluded any sequence lacking an unambiguous match to a single V gene segment. In an earlier analysis of approximately 550 of the donors, V segments were called functional above 56.7% productive rearrangements and were called segregating when the between-donor standard deviation exceeded 5%. To diagnose cytomegalovirus status from the catalog of TCR beta chain sequences, a statistical classification framework was built. In a later analysis, TCR nucleotide sequences were compared against IMGT/GENE-DB human TR gene sequences so that V and J genes could be assigned. A later analysis assigned CDR3 sequences and most-parsimonious VDJ recombination scenarios with the TCRdist pipeline. In a later analysis, each TCR beta chain was defined by its CDR3 amino acid sequence together with its V-gene family, and reads lacking a unique V-gene family were excluded. To address suspected cross-contamination and a sequencing artifact, a later analysis removed roughly 640 highly shared, low-generation-probability nucleotide sequences. For each public chain, a later analysis derived a clonal expansion index from normalized ranks of inferred template counts within each repertoire. A later analysis computed generation probabilities with a VDJ recombination model fitted to out-of-frame rearrangements, and checked the results against IGoR. In a later analysis, hypergeometric tests were used to score TCR-TCR, TCR-HLA and TCR-CMV co-occurrence, with a repertoire-size bias correction applied to TCR pairs. A later analysis estimated false discovery rates by permuting HLA or CMV assignments 20 times. In a later analysis, co-occurring TCRs were grouped with DBSCAN, and TCRdist sequence similarity was added when clustering was performed within HLA-allele-positive subsets. Repertoires with fewer than 30,000 or more than 120,000 public chains were left out of co-occurrence clustering, as were four to six repertoires with anomalous nucleotide sharing. Not all clones reach the TCRdb copy of this immuneACCESS table, which keeps in-frame sequences only. Checked studies attribute under half of the gap to unresolved V genes and leave the rest unexplained. That table is the source of V, J and clone size, and D and trimming were worked out from the DNA. Here the sample has some 100,000 clones; around 85% occur a single time. The ten most abundant clones make up roughly 1.2% of the sample.

These data originate in a study of cytomegalovirus exposure and HLA in healthy donors (dated by TCRdb to 2017 to 2019). In terms of the full investigation: In an earlier analysis of approximately 500 of the donors, 276 Gb of sequence data and 90 million to 130 million unique TCR beta sequences from 150 million to 200 million T cells were reported. About 300 gigabases of sequencing data and approximately 80 million unique TCR sequences were included in an early release covering about 600 HLA-typed donors. Of the roughly 390 genotyped donors, less than 90% were placed in the genetic ancestry cluster associated with self-reported Caucasian donors. The study aimed to test whether cataloging public T cell receptors could reveal signatures of past pathogen exposure. The T cell repertoires of 700 or so subjects were profiled by immunosequencing and related to cytomegalovirus serostatus. Besides the first cohort of hundreds of subjects, a separate validation cohort made up of roughly 120 different subjects was used. To predict cytomegalovirus infection status, the study combined high-throughput TCR immunosequencing, statistical association of individual TCRs with disease status, and machine learning. A later analysis re-examined previously published TCR beta repertoires from more than 600 donors and added high-resolution HLA genotyping to investigate patterns of TCR occurrence. In the later analysis, no new phenotypic data were used to find candidate immune exposures; instead, reliance was placed on TCR beta sequences and their occurrence across donors. To decide whether each TCR beta V gene segment behaved as functional or pseudogenic, an earlier analysis of nearly 600 of the donors relied on high-throughput TCR beta sequencing. Alongside the repertoire data, information on donor age, sex, ethnicity and CMV serostatus was compiled. In a later genetic analysis, genome-wide SNP genotypes for about 60% of the 666 donors were used, and that subset was treated as a discovery cohort. All discovery cohort repertoires had been generated on a single sequencing platform. HLA typing covered class I and class II loci at four-digit resolution. The number of donors typed differed by locus, with roughly 620-630 for A, B, C, DRB1 and DQB1, around 500 for DQA1, 600 to 610 for DPA1, and some 440 for DPB1. Because of strong linkage in the cohort, four or five DR-DQ haplotypes were treated as single units for association and clustering. On average, around 240,000 unique TCR beta nucleotide sequences were sequenced per donor among 398 genotyped donors of the cohort, with roughly a sixth of those sequences being non-productive. The full study reports these points: Several of the top co-occurrence clusters appeared to be linked to parvovirus B19, influenza, CMV and Epstein-Barr virus, according to a later analysis. A later analysis found that TCR association rates varied across HLA loci, with DRB1 alleles showing the most associated TCRs and HLA-C alleles the fewest. It was suggested by the authors that the approach could potentially be generalized to other disease states and immunological phenotypes. Broadly in line with IMGT annotations, most TCR beta V segments showed up in productive rearrangements about 87% or about 30% of the time in an earlier analysis of approximately 600 of the donors. A total of around 150 TCR beta chains were listed by the study as associated with cytomegalovirus. Specific HLA alleles were associated with 15,000 to 20,000 TCR beta sequences at a false discovery rate of 0.05 in a later analysis. Only TCR beta chains were sequenced in this cohort, and the absence of alpha or paired-chain data limited detectable features. According to a later genetic analysis, donors in an Asian-associated ancestry cluster had fewer N-insertions in productive TCRs than the approximately 700-donor mean. In a later analysis, HLA-associated TCR beta chains were found to be more clonally expanded and to have lower generation probabilities than equally common non-associated chains. Most CMV-associated TCR beta chains appeared to be HLA-restricted in a later analysis, and the HLA associations seemed to be driven largely by CMV exposure. In vitro tests confirmed that a few of the cytomegalovirus-associated TCR beta chains recognize cytomegalovirus antigens. When HLA alleles, especially DR and DQ, strongly co-occurred, attributing TCR associations to individual alleles was difficult. Linkage disequilibrium might explain the correlated functional status among segregating V segments, but an unknown experimental factor could not be excluded. Because HLA typing was missing for some donors at each locus, association tests included only the typed subset. The only immune exposure information available for the cohort was CMV serostatus. In a later genetic analysis, a missense DCLRE1C variant was associated with V-gene and J-gene trimming of TCR beta chains, and the association was replicated in an independent cohort. While some public TCRs were present in many individuals, most TCR sequences turned up only very rarely across donors. The sequencing pipeline was judged likely to have produced a cluster of highly shared sequence variants as a technical artifact. The classifier was reported to diagnose cytomegalovirus status with high specificity and sensitivity in both the original and validation cohorts. Sequencing depth was assumed to be roughly uniform across donors in the presence/absence analyses, though that assumption may not hold. Because counts were too low, seventeen rarely observed V segments, including chromosome 9 orphons, were excluded from the earlier analysis of around 590 of the donors. A further reported finding was that TCR beta sequences accurately predicted the HLA-A and HLA-B alleles for most subjects in the first cohort.

The cohort consisted of hundreds of healthy bone marrow donors. At the time of sampling, all cohort members were nominally healthy, though unrecorded immune exposures were likely present. The donor tested CMV seropositive and was one of the 289 seropositive cohort members. Every donor gave a peripheral blood sample, and the peripheral blood mononuclear cells from that sample were used for TCR beta sequencing. Genomic DNA extraction from the blood cell samples was performed with the Qiagen DNeasy Blood Extraction Kit. This clonotype originated in a girl aged 2 to 9 in good health and CMV-seropositive. Sequences were obtained from PBMCs.

The CDR3 is CASSLPTSGRLETQYF. The DNA sequence is given as TGTGCCAGCAGCTTACCGACCAGCGGGAGGTTGGAGACCCAGTACTTC. This receptor chain uses TRBV7-9 and TRBJ2-5, with 9 junctional bases fitting TRBD2. Taken from the germline V gene (reference sequence), the CDR1 and CDR2 loops are SEHNR and FQNEAQ. Inclusive of the bounding cysteine and phenylalanine, the CDR3 is 16 residues long. The only DNA kept is the CDR3, 48 bases in frame from the first base. Trimmed from V: 2 bases; trimmed from J: 5 bases; junction bases lacking a gene match: 9. The reference TRBV7-9 and TRBJ2-5 proteins fill in what lies around the CDR3, so the full variable domain reads DTGVSQNPRHKITKRGQNVTFRCDPISEHNRLYWYRQTLGQGPEFLTYFQNEAQLEKSRLLSDRFSAERPKGSFSTLEIQRTEQGDSAMYLCASSLPTSGRLETQYFGPGTRLLVL.